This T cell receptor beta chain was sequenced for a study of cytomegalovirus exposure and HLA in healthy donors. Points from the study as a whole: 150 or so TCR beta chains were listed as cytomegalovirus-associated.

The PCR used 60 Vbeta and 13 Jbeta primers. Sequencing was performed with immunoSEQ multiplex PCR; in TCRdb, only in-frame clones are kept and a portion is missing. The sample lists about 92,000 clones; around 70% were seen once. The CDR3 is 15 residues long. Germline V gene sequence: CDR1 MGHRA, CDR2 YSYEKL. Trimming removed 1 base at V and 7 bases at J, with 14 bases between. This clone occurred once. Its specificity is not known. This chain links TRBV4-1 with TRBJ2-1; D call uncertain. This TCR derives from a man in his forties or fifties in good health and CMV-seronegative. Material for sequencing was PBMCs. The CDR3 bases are TGCGCCAGCAGCCAAGGAAGTATCCGGGTGAATGAGCAGTTCTTC. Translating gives CASSQGSIRVNEQFF.